The 20 T cell receptor beta chains listed next were all sequenced from one sample in a study of beta chain features in type 1 diabetes. Sequenced material consisted of expressed TCRB transcripts (all of the isolated RNA was reverse transcribed). The protocol was immunoSEQ multiplex PCR, while the TCRdb copy is restricted to in-frame clones and leaves out a portion. The sample consists of about 220,000 clones, around 9.9% of them appearing once. Sequenced input: central memory CD4+ T cells from blood. These receptors all stem from a man aged 18 to 30 in good health.

This clone has just a few counts. In the same sample, other DNA sequences code for this CDR3. The chain couples TRBV29-1 to TRBJ2-3; perhaps TRBD2 as D (7 bases). The CDR3 sequence is 12 residues long. Trimming left V 6 bases short and J 2 bases short, with 9 bases between. Per germline, CDR1 SQVTM and CDR2 ANQGSEA. The CDR3 nucleotides are TGCAGCGTAGGGGGGGCCACAGATACGCAGTATTTT. It codes for CSVGGATDTQYF.

The chain combines TRBV9 with TRBJ2-3; no reliable D call. The CDR3 runs to 13 residues. V dropped 3 bases and J dropped 4 bases, with 9 bases sitting between them. Germline assignment: CDR1 SGDLS and CDR2 YYNGEE. CDR3 sequence reads: CASSGLVADTQYF. As DNA, the CDR3 is TGTGCCAGCAGCGGGCTAGTTGCAGATACGCAGTATTTT.

The chain combines TRBV6-5 with TRBJ2-3, with D possibly TRBD1 on 6 matching bases. The V end lost 6 bases, the J end lost 0 bases, and 10 bases lay between the germline ends. The CDR3 contains 14 residues. Germline V lookup: CDR1 MNHEY, CDR2 SVGAGI. CDR3 sequence: CASSLDRSTDTQYF. The CDR3 coding sequence is TGTGCCAGCAGCCTCGACAGGAGCACAGATACGCAGTATTTT.

This clone was counted only a few times. The V call is TRBV4-2, the J call TRBJ2-7, with TRBD2 matching over 13 bases. The CDR3 contains 16 residues. Germline V lookup: CDR1 LGHNA, CDR2 YNFKEQ. The ends lost 4 bases at V and 0 bases at J; junction bases unmatched: 3. The CDR3 is CASSRRTSGSSYEQYF. The CDR3 DNA reads as TGTGCCAGCAGCCGCAGGACTAGCGGGAGCTCCTACGAGCAGTACTTC.

This clone has just a few counts. The chain couples TRBV10-3 to TRBJ2-2; the D is unclear. In germline, CDR1 is ENHRY, CDR2 SYGVKD. V shed 0 bases and J shed 5 bases, with 10 bases lying between them. This CDR3 contains 15 residues. The CDR3 DNA reads TGTGCCATCAGTGAGTCACCAGCCCCGACCGGGGAGCTGTTTTTT. It encodes CAISESPAPTGELFF.

J is TRBJ2-7 and V is TRBV19, with TRBD2 as a possible D gene (6 bases). V was cut by 2 bases and J by 0 bases, with 11 bases left in between. The CDR3 sequence is 15 residues long. The germline V gene encodes CDR1 LNHDA and CDR2 SQIVND (reference sequence). For the CDR3, the DNA is TGTGCCAGTAGTATACGGGGCGGGACCTCCTACGAGCAGTACTTC. Translation: CASSIRGGTSYEQYF.

In its sample, this clone was seen many times. This rearrangement joins TRBV10-3 to TRBJ2-3; D remains ambiguous. Germline V gives CDR1 ENHRY, CDR2 SYGVKD. The V and J ends lost 5 bases and 3 bases respectively, with 15 bases between them. The CDR3 runs 15 residues. CDR3 loop: CAISSGWAATDTQYF. Here the CDR3 DNA reads TGTGCCATCAGTTCCGGCTGGGCAGCAACAGATACGCAGTATTTT.

This rearrangement joins TRBV5-4 to TRBJ2-1, with 8 positions matching TRBD1. CDR3 length: 14 amino acids. Trimming cost V 4 bases and J 5 bases; bases outside gene matches: 5. CDR1 is SGHNT and CDR2 is YYREEE in the germline V gene (reference sequence). The CDR3 nucleotides are TGTGCCAGCAGCCCGGGACAGGCCGACAATGAGCAGTTCTTC. Its translation is CASSPGQADNEQFF. Together with reference TRBV5-4 and TRBJ2-1, the CDR3 gives the full variable domain: ETGVTQSPTHLIKTRGQQVTLRCSSQSGHNTVSWYQQALGQGPQFIFQYYREEENGRGNFPPRFSGLQFPNYSSELNVNALELDDSALYLCASSPGQADNEQFFGPGTRLTVL.

This clone was detected a few times. Additional DNA sequences in this sample encode the identical CDR3. This chain joins TRBV29-1 and TRBJ2-7; 11 bases line up with TRBD1. After removal of 6 bases from V and 4 bases from J, the junction contained 2 bases not matched to a gene. The CDR3 runs to 12 residues. Germline CDR1 SQVTM, CDR2 ANQGSEA. The CDR3 loop reads CSVWDRGYEQYF. The CDR3 nucleotides are TGCAGCGTCTGGGACAGGGGGTACGAGCAGTACTTC.

This clone was counted only a few times. This chain connects TRBV19 to TRBJ2-1; 9 bases align to TRBD1. Trimming removed 6 bases from V and 4 bases from J; junction bases left unmatched: 7. The CDR3 totals 15 residues. The germline gives CDR1 LNHDA, CDR2 SQIVND (reference sequence). The CDR3: CASREEGQGYNEQFF. The CDR3 DNA is TGTGCCAGTAGAGAAGAGGGACAGGGATACAATGAGCAGTTCTTC.

This clone was observed at least ten times. J is TRBJ2-2 and V is TRBV9; maybe TRBD1 (6 bases). Germline V gene sequence: CDR1 SGDLS, CDR2 YYNGEE. The CDR3 runs 16 residues. The V end was cut by 4 bases, the J end by 0 bases, with 13 bases between. CDR3 in amino acids: CASSLPTGSNTGELFF. Written as DNA, the CDR3 is TGTGCCAGCAGCCTGCCGACAGGATCGAACACCGGGGAGCTGTTTTTT. Full variable domain (remainder filled in from reference TRBV9 and TRBJ2-2): DSGVTQTPKHLITATGQRVTLRCSPRSGDLSVYWYQQSLDQGLQFLIQYYNGEERAKGNILERFSAQQFPDLHSELNLSSLELGDSALYFCASSLPTGSNTGELFFGEGSRLTVL.

The rearrangement links TRBV28 to TRBJ1-3; D perhaps matches TRBD1 (6 bases). With 8 bases removed from V and 0 bases from J, the gap between germline ends came to 14 bases. Germline V gene sequence: CDR1 MDHEN, CDR2 SYDVKM. The CDR3 covers 15 residues. The CDR3 reads CASVEGGSSGNTIYF. CDR3 nucleotides: TGTGCCAGCGTTGAGGGGGGAAGCTCTGGAAACACCATATATTTT.

A single count supports this clone. The chain has TRBV9 and TRBJ1-2; D call uncertain. The germline gives CDR1 SGDLS, CDR2 YYNGEE. V lost 4 bases to trimming and J lost 4 bases, with 11 bases between them. This CDR3 contains 13 residues. The CDR3 DNA reads TGTGCCAGCAGCTCCCACATGGGCTATGGCTACACCTTC. Protein sequence: CASSSHMGYGYTF.

There are a few counts of this clone. Different DNA sequences within this sample yield the same CDR3. The CDR3 DNA reads TGCGCCAGCAGCTTGACTAGCGGGAGTGGTTACGAGCAGTACTTC. It specifies CASSLTSGSGYEQYF. The chain recombines TRBV5-1 with TRBJ2-7, with 11 nucleotides matching TRBD2. This CDR3 has 15 amino acids. V was pared by 1 base and J by 4 bases, with 4 bases of the junction left unmatched. Germline V gene data show CDR1 as SGHRS and CDR2 as YFSETQ.

This clone was counted at least ten times. The chain is built from TRBV14 and TRBJ1-4, with D possibly TRBD1 on 6 matching bases. The CDR3 totals 13 residues. Germline values: CDR1 SGHDN, CDR2 FVKESK. Trimming removed 5 bases at V and 6 bases at J, with 10 bases between. CDR3 sequence (DNA): TGTGCCAGCAGCAGCGGACAGTATGAAAAACTGTTTTTT. This translates into CASSSGQYEKLFF.

Comment on this clone: This CDR3 is also generated by other DNA sequences in the sample. The chain employs TRBV6-5 and TRBJ2-7; D is undetermined. Trimming took off 6 bases at V and 4 bases at J, with 10 bases between the two ends. The CDR3 is 12 residues long. From germline, CDR1 is MNHEY and CDR2 SVGAGI. CDR3: CASSRSTYEQYF. The DNA of the CDR3 is TGTGCCAGCAGCCGATCAACTTACGAGCAGTACTTC.

The V gene is TRBV5-6, the J gene TRBJ1-1; no reliable D call. This CDR3 has 14 amino acids. Deletions cut 6 bases from V and 1 base from J, with 13 bases between. Germline V lookup: CDR1 SGHDT, CDR2 YYEEEE. For the CDR3, the DNA is TGTGCCAGCAATTTGGGCAGGAGGAACACTGAAGCTTTCTTT. It translates to CASNLGRRNTEAFF. Full variable domain (outside the CDR3, taken from reference TRBV5-6 and TRBJ1-1): DAGVTQSPTHLIKTRGQQVTLRCSPKSGHDTVSWYQQALGQGPQFIFQYYEEEERQRGNFPDRFSGHQFPNYSSELNVNALLLGDSALYLCASNLGRRNTEAFFGQGTRLTVV.

This clone was seen at least ten times. The chain carries TRBV10-3 and TRBJ2-5; D uncertain. Trimming left V 0 bases short and J 1 base short, with 6 bases between. This CDR3 has 14 amino acids. Germline V CDR1 and CDR2: ENHRY, SYGVKD. This CDR3 reads CAISESNSQETQYF. CDR3 in DNA: TGTGCCATCAGTGAGTCTAACAGCCAAGAGACCCAGTACTTC.

The chain carries TRBV28 and TRBJ1-2; possibly TRBD1 for D (5 bases). V was trimmed by 3 bases and J by 3 bases, leaving 8 bases between them. CDR3 length: 13 amino acids. Germline V gene sequence: CDR1 MDHEN, CDR2 SYDVKM. Here the CDR3 reads CASSLAGYYGYTF. DNA of the CDR3: TGTGCCAGCAGTTTGGCAGGGTACTATGGCTACACCTTC.

The CDR3 loop is CASSERAGEGYEQYF. The CDR3 DNA is TGTGCCAGCAGTGAACGGGCGGGAGAAGGTTACGAGCAGTACTTC. The chain joins TRBV2 to TRBJ2-7, with 7 bases aligning to TRBD2. After removal of 2 bases from V and 4 bases from J, the junction contained 8 bases not matched to a gene. The germline CDR1 and CDR2 sequences are SNHLY and FYNNEI. This CDR3 has 15 amino acids.